This T cell receptor (beta chain) was observed in a study of T-cell memory formation after mild COVID-19. Looking at the study overall: TCR clustering was largely donor specific. Regarding the study as a whole: Pre-infection memory contained some responding clones, which suggested that cross-reactive memory had joined. Clones which contracted sat mainly in CM and EM if CD4+, and in EMRA if CD8+.

This clonotype came up a few times. Its cognate antigen is unknown. TCRdb reprocessed the 5' RACE reads via MiXCR and lists one record per CDR3 protein. The sample carries about 110,000 distinct CDR3 sequences, around an eighth recorded once. Looked up from germline, CDR1 is MNHEY and CDR2 is SVGAGI. The trim removed 6 bases at V and 10 bases at J, leaving 9 bases unmatched. There are 13 residues in the CDR3. The chain recombines TRBV6-5 with TRBJ1-1; 9 bases fit TRBD1. The specimen sequenced was PBMCs or a T cell subset sorted from them (not recorded which). This TCR was sampled from a man aged 18 to 30 who had mild COVID-19 (a few samples of this study predate the infection). Cell type and time point are not known. In DNA form, the CDR3 reads TGTGCCAGCAGCATACAGGGGGCAACGGGAGCTTTCTTT. Translated, it gives CASSIQGATGAFF.